Described below is a single TCR beta chain sequence and its context. Clones were read by immunoSEQ multiplex PCR, and TCRdb kept only the in-frame ones, dropping some. The sample has fewer than 15,000 clones, roughly 84% seen once. There are 12 residues in the CDR3. V lost 6 bases and J 1 base, leaving 6 bases between the germline ends. CDR1 is MNHEY and CDR2 is SMNVEV in the germline V gene (reference sequence). The data stem from a study of blood T cell repertoires in COVID-19. Background on the study: Researchers got acute and convalescent COVID-19 samples from the United States, Italy and Spain.

The rearrangement uses TRBV27 and TRBJ2-5; D ambiguous. This TCR was recovered from a human donor in a cohort sampled during active COVID-19. The sample comprised peripheral blood. The chain's CDR3 is CASRGSQETQYF. The CDR3 bases are TGTGCCAGCAGGGGCAGCCAAGAGACCCAGTACTTC.